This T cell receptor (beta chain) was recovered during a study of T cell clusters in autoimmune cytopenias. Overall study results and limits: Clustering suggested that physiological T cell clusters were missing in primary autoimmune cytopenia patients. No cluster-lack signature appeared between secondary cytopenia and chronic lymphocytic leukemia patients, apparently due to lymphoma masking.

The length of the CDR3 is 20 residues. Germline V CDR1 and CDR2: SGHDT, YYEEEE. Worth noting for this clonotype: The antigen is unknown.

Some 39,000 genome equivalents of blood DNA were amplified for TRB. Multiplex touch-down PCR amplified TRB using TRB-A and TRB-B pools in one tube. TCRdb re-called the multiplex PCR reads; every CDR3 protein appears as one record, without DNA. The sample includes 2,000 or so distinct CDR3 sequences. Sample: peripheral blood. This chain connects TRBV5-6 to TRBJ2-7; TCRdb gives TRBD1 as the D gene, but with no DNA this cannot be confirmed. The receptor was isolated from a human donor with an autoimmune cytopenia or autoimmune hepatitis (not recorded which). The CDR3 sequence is CASSLEQGRSAGGLNYEQYF.